The 17 T cell receptor beta chains in this list originate from one sample, sequenced in a study of blood T cell repertoires in COVID-19. Produced via immunoSEQ multiplex PCR; TCRdb's table is partial and in-frame only. The profile shows around 330,000 clones, approximately 90% of them singletons. Sequenced input: PBMCs or T cells enriched from blood (not recorded which). The receptors derive from a young woman who had recovered from COVID-19.

The chain employs TRBV2 and TRBJ1-5; possibly TRBD1 for D (5 bases). Trimming removed 3 bases from V and 4 bases from J, with 10 bases in between. From germline, CDR1 is SNHLY and CDR2 FYNNEI. The CDR3 totals 14 residues. CDR3 bases: TGTGCCAGCAGTGATCGGAGGGGAAATCAGCCCCAGCATTTT. Amino acids: CASSDRRGNQPQHF.

CDR3 loop: CASRTQGTEAFF. The DNA for the CDR3 is TGTGCCAGCAGAACCCAGGGGACTGAAGCTTTCTTT. This chain connects TRBV28 to TRBJ1-1; TRBD1 is a possible D gene (6 bases). Trimming left V 6 bases short and J 5 bases short, with 10 bases between. The CDR3 loop spans 12 amino acids. The germline V gene has CDR1 MDHEN and CDR2 SYDVKM.

The CDR3 here is CAWSVGQVENGYTF. The CDR3 DNA is TGTGCCTGGAGTGTCGGACAGGTCGAGAATGGCTACACCTTC. This sequence joins TRBV30 and TRBJ1-2, with TRBD1 matching over 7 bases. The CDR3 runs to 14 residues. The V gene end was trimmed by 0 bases and the J gene end by 6 bases; junction bases not matched to a gene: 7. CDR1 is GTSNPN and CDR2 is SVGIG in the germline V gene (reference sequence).

V usage is TRBV3-1 (or the pseudogene TRBV3-2) and J usage is TRBJ2-7; TRBD1 agrees at 9 bases. The germline gives CDR1 LGHDT, CDR2 YNNKEL (reference sequence). V gave up 11 bases and J gave up 6 bases; unmatched junction bases: 8. This CDR3 contains 12 residues. CDR3 protein: CASRTGASEQYF. The DNA for the CDR3 is TGTGCCTCGAGGACAGGGGCCTCCGAGCAGTACTTC.

The chain employs TRBV30 and TRBJ2-3; 7 bases are shared with TRBD2. J gave up 6 bases and V 2 bases, and 8 bases lay outside the gene matches. Germline V gives CDR1 GTSNPN, CDR2 SVGIG (reference sequence). This CDR3 spans 14 amino acids. The CDR3 spells CAWSSGGGSDTQYF. DNA of the CDR3: TGTGCCTGGAGTTCCGGCGGGGGTTCGGATACGCAGTATTTT.

This chain connects TRBV11-1 to TRBJ1-2; no definite D call. The V gene lost 1 base and the J gene lost 8 bases, with 14 bases spanning the gap. The length of the CDR3 is 14 residues. CDR1 SGHAT and CDR2 FQDESV come from the germline V gene (reference sequence). CDR3 region: CASSLVSTPGGYTF. The CDR3 nucleotides are TGTGCCAGCAGCTTAGTCTCCACCCCAGGAGGCTACACCTTC. The full variable domain, completed using reference TRBV11-1 and TRBJ1-2, is EAEVAQSPRYKITEKSQAVAFWCDPISGHATLYWYRQILGQGPELLVQFQDESVVDDSQLPKDRFSAERLKGVDSTLKIQPAELGDSAMYLCASSLVSTPGGYTFGSGTRLTVV.

The rearrangement uses TRBV18 and TRBJ2-4; no clear D. From germline, CDR1 is KGHSH and CDR2 LQKENI. This CDR3 spans 14 amino acids. The germline V and J ends were trimmed by 3 bases and 1 base, with 7 bases remaining between them. The CDR3 here is CASSPEVAKNIQYF. Written as DNA, the CDR3 is TGTGCCAGCTCACCCGAGGTTGCCAAAAACATTCAGTACTTC.

The chain is built from TRBV10-3 and TRBJ1-1; D is possibly TRBD1 (6 bases). Trimming cost V 5 bases and J 1 base, with 11 bases left between them. This CDR3 has 14 amino acids. CDR1 ENHRY and CDR2 SYGVKD come from the germline V gene. CDR3 nucleotides: TGTGCCATCAGTAAAGCGGGACAGAACACTGAAGCTTTCTTT. Protein product: CAISKAGQNTEAFF.

V gene TRBV13 combines with J gene TRBJ2-6, with D possibly being TRBD2 (6 bases). V gave up 5 bases and J gave up 0 bases, with 11 bases separating them. This CDR3 comprises 16 residues. From germline, CDR1 is PRHDT and CDR2 FYEKMQ (reference sequence). CDR3: CASSSGPSSGANVLTF. The CDR3 nucleotides read TGTGCCAGCAGCAGCGGGCCATCCTCTGGGGCCAACGTCCTGACTTTC.

The CDR3: CASSAMGFDEQYF. In DNA, the CDR3 is TGTGCCAGCAGCGCCATGGGCTTCGACGAGCAGTACTTC. This sequence joins TRBV9 and TRBJ2-7; D gene uncertain. Per the germline V gene, CDR1 is SGDLS and CDR2 is YYNGEE. V was cut by 3 bases and J by 5 bases, with 12 bases left in between. This CDR3 is 13 amino acids long.

The V and J genes are TRBV18 and TRBJ1-1; D may be TRBD1 (5 bases). The ends were cut back, 4 bases at V and 0 bases at J, with 12 bases in the middle. Germline V gene lookup returns CDR1 KGHSH and CDR2 LQKENI. The CDR3 has 15 residues. CDR3 in amino acids: CASSLGGTMNTEAFF. The DNA of the CDR3 is TGTGCCAGCTCACTCGGGGGAACGATGAACACTGAAGCTTTCTTT. Variable domain in full (rest from reference TRBV18 and TRBJ1-1): NAGVMQNPRHLVRRRGQEARLRCSPMKGHSHVYWYRQLPEEGLKFMVYLQKENIIDESGMPKERFSAEFPKEGPSILRIQQVVRGDSAAYFCASSLGGTMNTEAFFGQGTRLTVV.

This clone was detected only once. V is TRBV27 and J is TRBJ1-1, with no clear D. Germline V gene lookup returns CDR1 MNHEY and CDR2 SMNVEV (reference sequence). The CDR3 covers 13 residues. V lost 5 bases and J lost 0, with 7 bases in between. The CDR3 loop is CASSPQMNTEAFF. The CDR3 DNA reads as TGTGCCAGCAGTCCACAGATGAACACTGAAGCTTTCTTT.

The chain uses TRBV28 and TRBJ1-5; 8 nucleotides agree with TRBD1. Germline V gene data show CDR1 as MDHEN and CDR2 as SYDVKM. The CDR3 is 16 amino acids. With V trimmed by 3 bases and J by 4 bases, 8 bases remained unmatched. CDR3 nucleotide sequence: TGTGCCAGCAGTTTTCGACTGGGGACAGGAAATCAGCCCCAGCATTTT. Amino acid sequence: CASSFRLGTGNQPQHF.

The chain couples TRBV6-4 to TRBJ1-2; perhaps TRBD1 as D (5 bases). Germline V gene lookup returns CDR1 MRHNA and CDR2 SNTAGT. V was cut by 5 bases and J by 6 bases, with 19 bases left in between. This CDR3 contains 15 residues. The CDR3 reads CASSIDGRVTDGYTF. CDR3 nucleotides: TGTGCCAGCAGTATCGATGGCAGGGTGACGGATGGCTACACCTTC.

In this sample, this clone turned up once. The rearrangement uses TRBV9 and TRBJ2-2; no reliable D call. V lost 1 base and J 4 bases, leaving 8 bases between the germline ends. CDR3 size: 14 residues. Per germline, CDR1 SGDLS and CDR2 YYNGEE. This chain's CDR3 is CASSVSNPTGELFF. The CDR3 DNA reads as TGTGCCAGCAGCGTATCTAACCCCACCGGGGAGCTGTTTTTT.

The chain carries TRBV3-1 (or the pseudogene TRBV3-2) and TRBJ1-6, with D possibly TRBD1 on 5 matching bases. The CDR3 is made up of 14 amino acids. The germline V gene has CDR1 LGHDT and CDR2 YNNKEL (reference sequence). V was clipped by 4 bases and J by 13 bases, with 17 bases between them. The CDR3 reads CASSPTDWGVPLHF. As DNA, the CDR3 is TGTGCCAGCAGCCCGACAGACTGGGGTGTCCCCCTCCACTTT.

V usage is TRBV29-1 and J usage is TRBJ1-2; 7 bases align to TRBD1. V shed 6 bases and J 6 bases; nucleotides not matched to a gene: 7. CDR3 length: 12 amino acids. From germline, CDR1 is SQVTM and CDR2 ANQGSEA. The CDR3 bases are TGCAGCGTGCTAAGGGGGCAGGATGGCTACACCTTC. The encoded protein is CSVLRGQDGYTF.